This T cell receptor (beta chain) appears in the sequencing data of a study of siplizumab effects on memory and regulatory T cells. Points from the study as a whole: Siplizumab, the agent tested, significantly reduced alloreactive sequences traceable to unstimulated CD4+ memory cells. Major contributors to the alloresponse seemed to be naive T cells, which also appeared more diverse than memory cells. For mappable alloreactive CD4+ clones, the mean Treg-derived fraction was 68.8% with siplizumab and roughly 26% in controls.

Sequencing of each sample assayed around 9.9 x 10^4 TCR templates. This table comes from immunoSEQ multiplex PCR, and its TCRdb copy is limited to in-frame clones, with some not included. This sample has roughly 97,000 clones, with more than 85% found just once. As for this clone: The antigen is undetermined.

Trimming cost V 4 bases and J 8 bases, with 6 bases left between them. The germline V gene encodes CDR1 SGDLS and CDR2 YYNGEE. The CDR3 length is 11 residues. Sequenced input: Tregs sorted from blood. This rearrangement joins TRBV9 to TRBJ2-2; D gene ambiguous. The TCR was taken from a human donor in good health. The CDR3 loop reads CASSSRGELFF. CDR3 coding DNA: TGTGCCAGCAGCTCCCGGGGGGAGCTGTTTTTT.